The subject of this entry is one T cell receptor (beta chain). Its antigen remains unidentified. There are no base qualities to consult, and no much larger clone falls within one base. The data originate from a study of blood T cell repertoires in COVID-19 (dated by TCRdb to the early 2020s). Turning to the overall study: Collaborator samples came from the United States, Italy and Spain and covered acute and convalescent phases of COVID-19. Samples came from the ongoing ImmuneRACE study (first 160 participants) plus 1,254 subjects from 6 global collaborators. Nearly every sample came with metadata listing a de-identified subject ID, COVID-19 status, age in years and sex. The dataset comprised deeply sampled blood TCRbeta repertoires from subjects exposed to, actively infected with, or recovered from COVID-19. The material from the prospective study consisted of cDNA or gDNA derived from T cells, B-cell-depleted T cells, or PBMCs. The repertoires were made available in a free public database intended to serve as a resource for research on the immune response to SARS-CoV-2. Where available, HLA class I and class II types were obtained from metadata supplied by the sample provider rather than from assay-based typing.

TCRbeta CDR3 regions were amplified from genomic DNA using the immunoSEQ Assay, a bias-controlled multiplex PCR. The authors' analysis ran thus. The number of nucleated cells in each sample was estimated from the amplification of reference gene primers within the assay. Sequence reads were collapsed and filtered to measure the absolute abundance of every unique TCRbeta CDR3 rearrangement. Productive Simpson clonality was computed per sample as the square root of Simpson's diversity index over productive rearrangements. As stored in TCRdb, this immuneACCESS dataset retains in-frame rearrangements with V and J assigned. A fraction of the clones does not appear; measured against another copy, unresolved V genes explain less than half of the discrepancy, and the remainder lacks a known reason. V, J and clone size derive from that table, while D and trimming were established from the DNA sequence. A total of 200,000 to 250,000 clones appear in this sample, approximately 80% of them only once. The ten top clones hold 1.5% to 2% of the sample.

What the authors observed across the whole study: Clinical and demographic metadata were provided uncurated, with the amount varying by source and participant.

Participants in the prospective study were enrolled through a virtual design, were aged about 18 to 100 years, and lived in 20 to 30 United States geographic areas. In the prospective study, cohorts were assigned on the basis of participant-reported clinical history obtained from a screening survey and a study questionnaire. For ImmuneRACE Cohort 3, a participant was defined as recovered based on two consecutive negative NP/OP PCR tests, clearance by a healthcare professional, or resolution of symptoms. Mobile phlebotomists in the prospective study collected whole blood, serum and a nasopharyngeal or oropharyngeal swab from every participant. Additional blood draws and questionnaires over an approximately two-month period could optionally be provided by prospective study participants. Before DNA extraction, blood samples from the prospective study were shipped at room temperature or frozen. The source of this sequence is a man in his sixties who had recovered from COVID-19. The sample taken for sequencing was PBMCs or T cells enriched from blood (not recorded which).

The CDR3 has the sequence CSDRDSGGLYGYTF. The bases are TGCAGCGACAGGGACTCGGGGGGTCTCTATGGCTACACCTTC. Recombination linked TRBV29-1 to TRBJ1-2; TRBD1 could be the D gene, as 6 bases match. Deletion took 7 bases off V and 4 bases off J, with a span of 19 bases between the germline ends. Spanning cysteine to phenylalanine, the CDR3 consists of 14 amino acids. The read is trimmed to its CDR3 DNA, 42 bases read in frame from base 1. The germline V gene gives CDR1 as SQVTM and CDR2 as ANQGSEA.